This T cell receptor beta chain appears in the sequencing data of a study of OX40 agonist ivuxolimab in advanced cancers. Study results and limitations: Patients who responded partially at 0.1-3.0 mg/kg showed clonal expansion ranking among the lowest.

Profiled with immunoSEQ multiplex PCR; TCRdb holds only in-frame clones, not every one. Among some 71,000 clones, approximately 84% were seen once, and the ten largest hold 7.5% to 9%. This CDR3 has 14 amino acids. V was pared by 2 bases and J by 0 bases, with 5 bases between. Germline CDR1 reads GTSNPN; CDR2 reads SVGIG (reference sequence). On this clone itself: The antigen is unknown.

The chain is built from TRBV30 and TRBJ2-6; unclear D gene. This clonotype was obtained from an adult with an advanced solid tumor such as melanoma, head and neck, liver or kidney cancer. Sequencing used CD4+ or CD8+ T cells sorted from blood, obtained in a trial of the OX40 agonist ivuxolimab. CDR3 DNA: TGTGCCTGGAGTAGGGACTCTGGGGCCAACGTCCTGACTTTC. It encodes CAWSRDSGANVLTF.